This record looks at one TCR beta chain sequence and its context. The data belong to a study of OX40 agonist ivuxolimab in advanced cancers. CDR1 and CDR2 from the germline V gene are MDHEN and SYDVKM. The V end was cut by 5 bases, the J end by 7 bases, with 13 bases between. This CDR3 is built from 13 residues. Samples were taken at baseline and on day 1 of cycles 4 and 7. Sequenced by immunoSEQ multiplex PCR; TCRdb stores in-frame clones only, minus some. The sample gives about 70,000 clones, roughly nine tenths of which show up once; about 2.5% is in the top ten. This chain uses TRBV28 with TRBJ2-3, with D perhaps TRBD1 or TRBD2 (5 bases each). The sequencing used CD4+ or CD8+ T cells sorted from blood, collected in a trial of the OX40 agonist ivuxolimab. The clonotype originates from an adult with an advanced solid tumor such as melanoma, head and neck, liver or kidney cancer. The CDR3 reads CASSGGRAYTQYF. In DNA form, the CDR3 reads TGTGCCAGCAGTGGAGGCAGGGCCTATACGCAGTATTTT.